One and the same sample provided the 18 T cell receptor beta chains below, sequenced in a study of T cells in tuberculosis. Data came from immunoSEQ multiplex PCR; TCRdb stores just in-frame clones and leaves some out. Of 80,000 to 90,000 clones in the sample, around 90% were seen once. Sorting used thawed, overnight-rested PBMC stained with anti-CD3, a viability dye and GMM-loaded CD1B tetramer. The CD1B tetramers carried C32 glucose monomycolate purified from Rhodococcus equi. The specimen sequenced was CD1b-GMM tetramer-negative cells sorted from PBMCs. The receptors originated from an adult woman with latent tuberculosis.

V and J are TRBV28 and TRBJ1-2, with D possibly TRBD1 on 5 matching bases. The CDR3 loop spans 14 amino acids. Trimming left V 2 bases short and J 1 base short, with 8 bases between. Germline V gene sequence: CDR1 MDHEN, CDR2 SYDVKM. The CDR3 region has the DNA TGTGCCAGCAGTTTACAGGGCTTTAACTATGGCTACACCTTC. It yields the protein CASSLQGFNYGYTF.

This clone was observed a single time. The chain combines TRBV6-1 with TRBJ1-5; D is possibly TRBD1 (6 bases). The CDR3 runs to 14 residues. V was pared by 9 bases and J by 6 bases, with 18 bases between. Germline loops: CDR1 MNHNS, CDR2 SASEGT. The CDR3 DNA is TGTGCCAGAACAGGGCCCCAATTTGGTCAGCCCCAGCATTTT. It encodes CARTGPQFGQPQHF.

This rearrangement joins TRBV21-1 to TRBJ2-1; TRBD1 is the table's D call and was not checked against the DNA. TRBV21-1 is assigned pseudogene status. The CDR3 spans 16 residues. The CDR3 protein is CASSIEGGTPYNEQFF. The CDR3, as DNA: TGTGCCAGCAGCATCGAAGGGGGAACACCATACAATGAGCAGTTCTTC.

This clone was counted only a few times. The chain joins TRBV19 to TRBJ1-4; no firm D call. Germline V gene data show CDR1 as LNHDA and CDR2 as SQIVND (reference sequence). V lost 7 bases and J 4 bases, leaving 16 bases between the germline ends. The CDR3 runs to 15 residues. The CDR3 DNA sequence: TGTGCCAGTACCCCGATCGGTACCCGTAATGAAAAACTGTTTTTT. It codes for CASTPIGTRNEKLFF.

The J gene is TRBJ1-1, the V gene TRBV4-3; D is uncertain. Germline CDR1 and CDR2: LGHNA and YSLEER. Trimming cost V 3 bases and J 13 bases, with 12 bases left between them. The CDR3 length is 11 residues. CDR3 region: CASSQGLECFF. In nucleotides, the CDR3 is TGCGCCAGCAGCCAGGGCTTAGAGTGTTTCTTT.

The chain has TRBV15 and TRBJ2-7, with 12 nucleotides matching TRBD2. The V and J ends lost 0 bases and 3 bases, in that order; junction bases with no gene match: 3. CDR3 length: 16 residues. Germline CDR1 LNHNV, CDR2 YYDKDF (reference sequence). In DNA, the CDR3 is TGTGCCACCAGCAGAGACTGGACTAGCGGGGACTACGAGCAGTACTTC. The encoded protein is CATSRDWTSGDYEQYF.

The genes are TRBV11-2 and TRBJ2-1, with TRBD2 as a possible D gene (5 bases). The germline CDR1 and CDR2 sequences are SGHAT and FQNNGV. V lost 1 base and J 10 bases, leaving 8 bases between the germline ends. This CDR3 spans 12 amino acids. The CDR3 protein is CASSLARLEQFF. The CDR3 coding sequence is TGTGCCAGCAGCTTAGCCCGACTAGAGCAGTTCTTC.

This clone was counted once. V is TRBV9 and J is TRBJ1-2, with D possibly TRBD1 on 5 matching bases. The CDR3 contains 14 residues. Between the trimmed V and J ends, which lost 0 bases and 4 bases, there was a span of 10 bases. Germline loops: CDR1 SGDLS, CDR2 YYNGEE. DNA for the CDR3: TGTGCCAGCAGCGTAGATCAGGGAAGCTATGGCTACACCTTC. This encodes CASSVDQGSYGYTF. Full variable domain (rest looked up from reference TRBV9 and TRBJ1-2): DSGVTQTPKHLITATGQRVTLRCSPRSGDLSVYWYQQSLDQGLQFLIQYYNGEERAKGNILERFSAQQFPDLHSELNLSSLELGDSALYFCASSVDQGSYGYTFGSGTRLTVV.

The chain couples TRBV6-1 to TRBJ1-2; the D is unclear. The germline V and J ends were trimmed by 8 bases and 5 bases, with 12 bases remaining between them. Germline CDR1 is MNHNS and CDR2 is SASEGT. The length of the CDR3 is 12 residues. The CDR3 here is CASFTDLYGYTF. CDR3 DNA: TGTGCCAGCTTCACCGACTTATATGGCTACACCTTC.

The chain links TRBV5-5 to TRBJ2-7; 10 bases are shared with TRBD1. V dropped 5 bases and J dropped 6; count of bases not matched to a gene: 8. Per the germline V gene, CDR1 is SGHKS and CDR2 is YYEKEE (reference sequence). This CDR3 has 14 amino acids. The CDR3 is CASRTGTGESEQYV. The CDR3 nucleotides are TGTGCCAGCAGAACCGGGACAGGGGAAAGCGAGCAGTACGTC.

CDR3 nucleotides: TGCGCCAGCAGCCAAGATCCGGGGGGCGCGGACATTCAGTACTTC. It translates to CASSQDPGGADIQYF. The rearrangement uses TRBV4-3 and TRBJ2-4, with a weak D call TRBD2 (7 bases). Looked up from germline, CDR1 is LGHNA and CDR2 is YSLEER. V gave up 0 bases and J gave up 8 bases, with 14 bases separating them. This CDR3 has 15 amino acids.

The chain is built from TRBV6-1 and TRBJ2-7, with 9 bases matching TRBD1. The CDR3 loop spans 15 amino acids. CDR1 is MNHNS and CDR2 is SASEGT in the germline V gene. V shed 6 bases and J 3 bases; nucleotides not matched to a gene: 9. The CDR3 spells CASRVGGQGYYEQYF. The CDR3 nucleotides are TGTGCCAGCAGAGTTGGGGGACAGGGCTACTACGAGCAGTACTTC.

The genes are TRBV7-9 and TRBJ1-4; a possible D gene is TRBD1 (5 bases). The CDR3 is 14 residues long. With 3 bases removed from V and 7 bases from J, the gap between germline ends came to 12 bases. Germline CDR1 SEHNR, CDR2 FQNEAQ (reference sequence). The CDR3 nucleotides read TGTGCCAGCAGCTTCACCCAGGGAGGTGAAAAACTGTTTTTT. It is translated as CASSFTQGGEKLFF.

A note on this clone: Other nucleotide sequences from this sample produce the same CDR3. V usage is TRBV7-2 and J usage is TRBJ2-7; 7 bases agree with TRBD2. Germline loops: CDR1 SGHTA, CDR2 FQGNSA. V shed 5 bases and J 8 bases; nucleotides not matched to a gene: 15. The CDR3 covers 15 residues. CDR3 bases: TGTGCCAGCAGCCTTAGGGGAGCGGGGAGGGAGAAGCAGTACTTC. This gives the protein CASSLRGAGREKQYF.

This chain connects TRBV27 to TRBJ1-4, with D maybe TRBD1 (6 bases). The V end was cut by 5 bases, the J end by 3 bases, with 16 bases between. Germline CDR1 is MNHEY and CDR2 is SMNVEV (reference sequence). This CDR3 has 16 residues. CDR3 residues: CASSPQYPGANEKLFF. DNA of the CDR3: TGTGCCAGCAGTCCTCAATACCCAGGGGCTAATGAAAAACTGTTTTTT.

The rearrangement uses TRBV20-1 and TRBJ2-1, with no clear D. This CDR3 is 11 amino acids long. Germline V gene lookup returns CDR1 DFQATT and CDR2 SNEGSKA (reference sequence). V was cut by 7 bases and J by 9 bases, with 13 bases left in between. The DNA for the CDR3 is TGCAGTGGTCATTTTGGCATTGAGCAGTTCTTC. This codes for CSGHFGIEQFF.

The chain recombines TRBV4-2 with TRBJ2-7; D is ambiguous. The CDR3 runs to 14 residues. The V gene's germline CDR1 is LGHNA and CDR2 YNFKEQ. V lost 0 bases to trimming and J lost 5 bases, with 11 bases between them. DNA of the CDR3: TGTGCCAGCAGCCAAGATCTGGCGGTGGACGAGCAGTACTTC. Encoded protein: CASSQDLAVDEQYF.

The gene calls are TRBV9 and TRBJ1-1, with D tentatively TRBD1 (5 bases). The germline gives CDR1 SGDLS, CDR2 YYNGEE. This CDR3 is built from 13 residues. V was trimmed by 7 bases and J by 5 bases, leaving 15 bases between them. The CDR3 DNA follows: TGTGCCAGCGCGAGCAGCGGGGGGACTGAAGCTTTCTTT. Its translation is CASASSGGTEAFF.